Shown below are 6 T cell receptor beta chains from a single sample sequenced in a study of cytomegalovirus exposure and HLA in healthy donors. In the PCR, 60 Vbeta and 13 Jbeta primers were used. Only in-frame clones appear in the TCRdb table, and some are missing; sequencing was by immunoSEQ multiplex PCR. The table includes about 200,000 clones, roughly 80% detected once. The sample comprised PBMCs. Source of these receptors: a girl aged 5 to 17 in good health and CMV-seronegative.

The chain joins TRBV19 to TRBJ2-4, with unresolved D. The CDR3 has 17 amino acids. V was clipped by 1 base and J by 1 base, with 14 bases between them. Germline V gives CDR1 LNHDA, CDR2 SQIVND (reference sequence). The CDR3 nucleotides are TGTGCCAGTAGTATAGTTTCACGAGCCGCGGCCAAAAACATTCAGTACTTC. It is translated as CASSIVSRAAAKNIQYF. The full variable domain, completed using reference TRBV19 and TRBJ2-4, is DGGITQSPKYLFRKEGQNVTLSCEQNLNHDAMYWYRQDPGQGLRLIYYSQIVNDFQKGDIAEGYSVSREKKESFPLTVTSAQKNPTAFYLCASSIVSRAAAKNIQYFGAGTRLSVL.

This chain links TRBV12-5 with TRBJ2-1; 10 positions agree with TRBD2. Germline V gene sequence: CDR1 LGHNT, CDR2 FRNRAP. The CDR3 totals 17 residues. The V gene end was trimmed by 3 bases and the J gene end by 3 bases; junction bases not matched to a gene: 8. Written as DNA, the CDR3 is TGTGCTAGTGGTTTACAATCCACTAGCGGGAACTACAATGAGCAGTTCTTC. Translating gives CASGLQSTSGNYNEQFF. The full variable domain, completed using reference TRBV12-5 and TRBJ2-1, is DARVTQTPRHKVTEMGQEVTMRCQPILGHNTVFWYRQTMMQGLELLAYFRNRAPLDDSGMPKDRFSAEMPDATLATLKIQPSEPRDSAVYFCASGLQSTSGNYNEQFFGPGTRLTVL.

Concerning this clone: Other DNA sequences from this sample encode an identical CDR3 as well. J is TRBJ2-5 and V is TRBV20-1; D unresolved. This CDR3 comprises 11 residues. Germline V gene data show CDR1 as DFQATT and CDR2 as SNEGSKA (reference sequence). The V end lost 1 base, the J end lost 4 bases, and 4 bases lay between the germline ends. The CDR3 DNA sequence: TGCAGTGCTAGAGGCGGAGAGACCCAGTACTTC. Its protein product is CSARGGETQYF.

The chain combines TRBV28 with TRBJ1-3, with D uncertain. Between the trimmed V and J ends, which lost 2 bases and 0 bases, there was a span of 11 bases. Germline lookup yields CDR1 MDHEN and CDR2 SYDVKM. The CDR3 consists of 16 residues. CDR3 sequence (DNA): TGTGCCAGCAGTTTACCCCTATTTTACTCTGGAAACACCATATATTTT. Protein product: CASSLPLFYSGNTIYF.

The chain carries TRBV27 and TRBJ2-3, with 13 bases fitting TRBD2. This CDR3 spans 14 amino acids. Germline V lookup: CDR1 MNHEY, CDR2 SMNVEV (reference sequence). Trimming cost V 6 bases and J 14 bases; bases outside gene matches: 11. The DNA for the CDR3 is TGTGCCAGCAGCCATACTAGCGGGGGGGCCCGCGGGTATTTT. Translated: CASSHTSGGARGYF.

As regards this clone: Its ends do not fully match the called genes, so a read error is possible. This chain links TRBV28 with TRBJ2-1; D is uncertain. The germline V gene has CDR1 MDHEN and CDR2 SYDVKM. This CDR3 contains 13 residues. In nucleotides, the CDR3 is TGTGCCAGCAGGTTTAAGATATACAGTGAGCAGTTCTTC. It codes for CASRFKIYSEQFF.